The following is a T cell receptor beta chain sequence with its context. Participants were aged about 18 to 90 years, lived in around 25 US areas, and enrolled virtually. Cohort assignment relied on participant-reported clinical history. Sequencing used immunoSEQ multiplex PCR; TCRdb keeps in-frame clones, though not all of them. The table lists around 280,000 clones, 90% of them singletons. This entry belongs to a study of blood T cell repertoires in COVID-19. Study information: The cDNA or gDNA used as material had been derived from T cells, B-cell-depleted T cells, or PBMCs.

Between the trimmed V and J ends, which lost 2 bases and 8 bases, there was a span of 16 bases. CDR3 length: 15 residues. Germline CDR1 ENHRY, CDR2 SYGVKD. The V call is TRBV10-3, the J call TRBJ1-3; a possible D gene is TRBD1 (6 bases). The origin of this receptor is a young woman with acute COVID-19. Specimen: PBMCs or T cells enriched from blood (not recorded which). CDR3 sequence reads: CAISERQGRGDTIYF. CDR3 coding DNA: TGTGCCATCAGTGAGAGGCAGGGGAGGGGAGACACCATATATTTT.